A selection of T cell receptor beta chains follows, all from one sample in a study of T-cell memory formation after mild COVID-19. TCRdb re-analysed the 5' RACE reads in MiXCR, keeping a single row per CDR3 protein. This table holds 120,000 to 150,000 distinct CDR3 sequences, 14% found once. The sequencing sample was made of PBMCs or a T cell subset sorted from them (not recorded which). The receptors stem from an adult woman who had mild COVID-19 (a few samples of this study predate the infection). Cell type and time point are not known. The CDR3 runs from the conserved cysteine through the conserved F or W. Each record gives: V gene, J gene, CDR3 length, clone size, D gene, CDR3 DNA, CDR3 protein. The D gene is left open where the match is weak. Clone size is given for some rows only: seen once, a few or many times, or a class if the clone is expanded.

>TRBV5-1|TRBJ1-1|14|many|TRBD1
TGCGCCAGCAGCGCCGGGACAGCGAACACTGAAGCTTTCTTT
CASSAGTANTEAFF
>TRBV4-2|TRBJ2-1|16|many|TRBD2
TGTGCCAGCAGCCAAGATTTGGCGGGAGGGAACAATGAGCAGTTCTTC
CASSQDLAGGNNEQFF
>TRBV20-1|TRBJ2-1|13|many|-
TGCAGTGTCGGACTTTTGTCCTACAATGAGCAGTTCTTC
CSVGLLSYNEQFF
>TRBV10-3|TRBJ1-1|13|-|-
TGTGCCATCAGTGACCAAGGGGAAACTGAAGCTTTCTTT
CAISDQGETEAFF
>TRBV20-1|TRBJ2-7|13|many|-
TGCAGTGCTACGCCGACAGTGCACTACGAGCAGTACTTC
CSATPTVHYEQYF
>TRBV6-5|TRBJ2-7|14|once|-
TGTGCCAGCAGTGAGGGCTTAGCGGACTACGAGCAGTACTTC
CASSEGLADYEQYF
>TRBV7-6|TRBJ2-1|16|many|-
TGTGCCAGCAGCCTAGGCAGGGGCGATTGGAACAATGAGCAGTTCTTC
CASSLGRGDWNNEQFF
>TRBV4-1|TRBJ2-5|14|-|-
TGCGCCAGCAGCCAAGGGGCAGGGGTGGAGACCCAGTACTTC
CASSQGAGVETQYF
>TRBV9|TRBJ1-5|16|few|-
TGTGCCAGCAGCGTTGGGGTCGGGGGCGGCAATCAGCCCCAGCATTTT
CASSVGVGGGNQPQHF
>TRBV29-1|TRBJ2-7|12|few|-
TGCAGCGTTGCGGACAGCTCCTACGAGCAGTACTTC
CSVADSSYEQYF
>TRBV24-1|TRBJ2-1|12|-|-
TGTGCCACCAGTGGGGCCTACAATGAGCAGTTCTTC
CATSGAYNEQFF
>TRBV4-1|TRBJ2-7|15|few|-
TGCGCCAGCAGCCAAGGGGGGAGTGGCAAGGGCGAGCAGTACTTC
CASSQGGSGKGEQYF
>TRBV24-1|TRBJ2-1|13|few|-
TGTGCCACCAGTGACGGAGGATACAATGAGCAGTTCTTC
CATSDGGYNEQFF
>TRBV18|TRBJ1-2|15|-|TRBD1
TGTGCCAGCTCGATGAACCCGACAGGGGGTCACGGCTACACCTTC
CASSMNPTGGHGYTF
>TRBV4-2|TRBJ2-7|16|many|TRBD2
TGTGCCAGCAGCCAAGGTATAGCGGGAGTATCTTACGAGCAGTACTTC
CASSQGIAGVSYEQYF
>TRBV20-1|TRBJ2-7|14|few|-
TGCAGTGCTAGAAACAGGTCGTACTCCTACGAGCAGTACTTC
CSARNRSYSYEQYF
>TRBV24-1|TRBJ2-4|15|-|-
TGTGCCACCAGTGATGGGACATCAGCCAAAAACATTCAGTACTTC
CATSDGTSAKNIQYF
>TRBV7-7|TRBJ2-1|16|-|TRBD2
TGTGCTAGCAGCCCCTATCCCAGCGGGAGTGTGAATGAGCAGTTCTTC
CASSPYPSGSVNEQFF
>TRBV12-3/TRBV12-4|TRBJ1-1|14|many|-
TGTGCCAGCAGTTTTGGCATTAGGGGAACTGAAGCTTTCTTT
CASSFGIRGTEAFF
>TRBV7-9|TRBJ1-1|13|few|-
TGTGCCAGCAGCTTAGTCGGGGACCTTGAAGCTTTCTTT
CASSLVGDLEAFF
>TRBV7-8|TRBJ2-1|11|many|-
TGTGCCAGCAGCTCCGACAATGAGCAGTTCTTC
CASSSDNEQFF
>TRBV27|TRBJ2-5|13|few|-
TGTGCCAGCAGTTTATCCGGCCCGGAGACCCAGTACTTC
CASSLSGPETQYF
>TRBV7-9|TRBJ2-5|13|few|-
TGTGCCAGCAGGGGGGCCTGGGTAGAGACCCAGTACTTC
CASRGAWVETQYF
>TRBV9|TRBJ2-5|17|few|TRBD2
TGTGCCAGCAGCGCGGGACTAGCGACCGCTGTCCAAGAGACCCAGTACTTC
CASSAGLATAVQETQYF
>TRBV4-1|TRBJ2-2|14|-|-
TGCGCCAGCAGCCAAGCCCGGGAGTCCGGGGAGCTGTTTTTT
CASSQARESGELFF
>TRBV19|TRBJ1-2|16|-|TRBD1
TGTGCCAGTAGTCCCCCGGCCGGGACAGCGGCCTATGGCTACACCTTC
CASSPPAGTAAYGYTF
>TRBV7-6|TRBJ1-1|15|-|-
TGTGCCAGCAGCTTAGCGCCCACCGGGAACACTGAAGCTTTCTTT
CASSLAPTGNTEAFF
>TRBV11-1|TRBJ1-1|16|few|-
TGTGCCAGCAGCTTAGAGGGACCCGCGGTGAACACTGAAGCTTTCTTT
CASSLEGPAVNTEAFF
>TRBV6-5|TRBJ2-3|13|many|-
TGTGCCAGCAGTTACGGGTCGGCAGATACGCAGTATTTT
CASSYGSADTQYF
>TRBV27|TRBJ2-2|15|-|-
TGTGCCAGCAGTTTATGGAAAGGGTACACCGGGGAGCTGTTTTTT
CASSLWKGYTGELFF
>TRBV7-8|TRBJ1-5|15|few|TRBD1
TGTGCCAGCAGCTTCATGACAGGGATAAATCAGCCCCAGCATTTT
CASSFMTGINQPQHF
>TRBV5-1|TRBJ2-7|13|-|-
TGCGCCAGCAGCTCCATAGACTCCTACGAGCAGTACTTC
CASSSIDSYEQYF
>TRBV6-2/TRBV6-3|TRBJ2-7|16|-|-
TGTGCCAGCAGAGAAGAGCGGAACTTGCCCTCCTACGAGCAGTACTTC
CASREERNLPSYEQYF
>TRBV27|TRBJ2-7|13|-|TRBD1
TGTGCCAGCAGTTGGCAGGGGGCCTACGAGCAGTACTTC
CASSWQGAYEQYF
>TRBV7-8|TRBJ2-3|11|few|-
TGTGCCGCACCCCTTCCCGGGATGCAGTATTTT
CAAPLPGMQYF
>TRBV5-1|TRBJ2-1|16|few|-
TGCGCCAGCAGCTATTCGGAAACGGTCTACTACAATGAGCAGTTCTTC
CASSYSETVYYNEQFF
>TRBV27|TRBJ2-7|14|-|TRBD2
TGTGCCAGCAGCCCAGCGGGGCCCGCCTACGAGCAGTACTTC
CASSPAGPAYEQYF
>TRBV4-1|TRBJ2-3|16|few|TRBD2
TGCGCCAGCAGCCAAGGGCGACTAGCCGGGGGGGATACGCAGTATTTT
CASSQGRLAGGDTQYF
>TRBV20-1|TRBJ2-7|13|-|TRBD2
TGCAGTGCTAGGACTAGCGGAGTATACGAGCAGTACTTC
CSARTSGVYEQYF
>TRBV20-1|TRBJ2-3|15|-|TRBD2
TGCAGTGCTTTCATAGCGGGTGCCCATCGCGAGACGCAGTATTTT
CSAFIAGAHRETQYF
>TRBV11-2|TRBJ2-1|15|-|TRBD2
TGTGCCAGCAGCTTATCCGCGGGGGGGCTGCATGAGCAGTTCTTC
CASSLSAGGLHEQFF
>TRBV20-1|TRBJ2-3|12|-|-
TGCAGTGCTAGAGACGGCACAGATACGCAGTATTTT
CSARDGTDTQYF
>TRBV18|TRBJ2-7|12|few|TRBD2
TGTGCCAGCCAAGCGGGAGAAAGTTGGCAGTACTTC
CASQAGESWQYF
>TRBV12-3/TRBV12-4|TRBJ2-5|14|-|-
TGTGCCAGCAGTCCGGACCCCCGATGGGAGACCCAGTACTTC
CASSPDPRWETQYF
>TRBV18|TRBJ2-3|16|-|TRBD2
TGTGCCAGCTCACCACCTAATAGCGGGGGGACAGATACGCAGTATTTT
CASSPPNSGGTDTQYF
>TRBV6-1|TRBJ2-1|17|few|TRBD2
TGTGCCAGCAGTGACTCTAGCGGGAGGCCCCTCTACAATGAGCAGTTCTTC
CASSDSSGRPLYNEQFF
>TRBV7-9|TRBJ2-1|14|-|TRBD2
TGTGCCAGCAGCTTTCCGGGACTAGCGGGAGAGCAGTTCTTC
CASSFPGLAGEQFF
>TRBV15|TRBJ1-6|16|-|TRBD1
TGTGCCACCAGCAGGCCGGGACAGGGAGATAATTCACCCCTCCACTTT
CATSRPGQGDNSPLHF
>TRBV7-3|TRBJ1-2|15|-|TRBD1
TGTGCCAGCAGCCCTATGACAGGGGGCCAGGCTGGCTACACCTTC
CASSPMTGGQAGYTF
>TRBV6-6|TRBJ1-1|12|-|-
TGTGCCAGCAGTACAACAGGAGCTGAAGCTTTCTTT
CASSTTGAEAFF
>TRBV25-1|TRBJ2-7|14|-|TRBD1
TGTGCCAGCAGTGAATGGGGGACAGGGGACGAGCAGTACTTC
CASSEWGTGDEQYF
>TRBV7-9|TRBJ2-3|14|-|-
TGTGCCAGCATGGGCGGGGGCCTCACAGATACGCAGTATTTT
CASMGGGLTDTQYF
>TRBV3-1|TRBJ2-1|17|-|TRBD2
TGTGCCAGCAGCCAAGAGTTGGAGACTAGCTACAGGAATGAGCAGTTCTTC
CASSQELETSYRNEQFF